One and the same sample provided the 6 T cell receptor beta chains below, sequenced in a study of T-cell memory formation after mild COVID-19. One entry per CDR3 protein results from TCRdb running MiXCR on the 5' RACE reads. There are a few hundred thousand distinct CDR3 sequences in the sample; 15% to 20% occur only once, and around a fifth lies in the top ten. Material: PBMCs or a T cell subset sorted from them (not recorded which). The receptors shown here come from a man aged 18 to 29 who had mild COVID-19 (a few samples of this study predate the infection). Cell type and time point are not known.

This clonotype was picked up a small number of times. The chain uses TRBV19 and TRBJ1-5, with TRBD1 as a possible D gene (5 bases). CDR1 is LNHDA, CDR2 SQIVND, per germline (reference sequence). Trimming pared 4 bases from V and 4 bases from J, leaving 14 bases between. This CDR3 comprises 15 residues. This CDR3 reads CASSRKGSGNQPQHF. The CDR3, as DNA: TGTGCCAGTAGTAGAAAGGGGTCCGGTAATCAGCCCCAGCATTTT.

This clonotype was seen a handful of times. J is TRBJ2-1 and V is TRBV7-2, with TRBD2 identical over 9 bases. The CDR3 totals 14 residues. The V gene's germline CDR1 is SGHTA and CDR2 FQGNSA. Unmatched junction bases numbered 4, after V lost 3 bases and J lost 7 bases. The CDR3 DNA follows: TGTGCCAGCAGCTTCGGGCTAGCGGGGAATGAGCAGTTCTTC. Amino acids: CASSFGLAGNEQFF.

This clonotype was detected many times. The genes are TRBV20-1 and TRBJ2-1; 7 nucleotides line up with TRBD2. The CDR3 covers 15 residues. Unmatched junction bases numbered 5, after V lost 0 bases and J lost 3 bases. The germline V gene encodes CDR1 DFQATT and CDR2 SNEGSKA (reference sequence). CDR3 nucleotide sequence: TGCAGTGCTAGAGATTTGGGGGGGGTCTACAATGAGCAGTTCTTC. It specifies CSARDLGGVYNEQFF.

This clonotype was detected many times. The V and J genes are TRBV24-1 and TRBJ2-3, with D possibly TRBD2 on 6 matching bases. The CDR3 extends over 13 amino acids. V was cut by 7 bases and J by 3 bases, with 10 bases left in between. Germline loops: CDR1 KGHDR, CDR2 SFDVKD. CDR3 coding DNA: TGTGCCACCAGGGGGCGGGGAACAGATACGCAGTATTTT. This gives the protein CATRGRGTDTQYF.

CDR3 DNA: TGCGCCAGCAGCTTGAGGCAGCCCCAGCATTTT. Translation gives CASSLRQPQHF. V gene TRBV5-1 combines with J gene TRBJ1-5; D not certain. V dropped 1 base and J dropped 7 bases, with 3 bases sitting between them. This CDR3 comprises 11 residues. Per the germline V gene, CDR1 is SGHRS and CDR2 is YFSETQ. Together with reference TRBV5-1 and TRBJ1-5, the CDR3 gives the full variable domain: KAGVTQTPRYLIKTRGQQVTLSCSPISGHRSVSWYQQTPGQGLQFLFEYFSETQRNKGNFPGRFSGRQFSNSRSEMNVSTLELGDSALYLCASSLRQPQHFGDGTRLSIL.

The chain has TRBV12-3 or TRBV12-4 and TRBJ2-7; 7 bases map to TRBD2. J lost 2 bases, V lost 6 bases, and 10 bases had no gene match. This CDR3 contains 15 residues. The chain's CDR3 is CASSPFLADPYEQYF. The CDR3 bases are TGTGCCAGCAGCCCCTTTCTAGCGGACCCCTACGAGCAGTACTTC.